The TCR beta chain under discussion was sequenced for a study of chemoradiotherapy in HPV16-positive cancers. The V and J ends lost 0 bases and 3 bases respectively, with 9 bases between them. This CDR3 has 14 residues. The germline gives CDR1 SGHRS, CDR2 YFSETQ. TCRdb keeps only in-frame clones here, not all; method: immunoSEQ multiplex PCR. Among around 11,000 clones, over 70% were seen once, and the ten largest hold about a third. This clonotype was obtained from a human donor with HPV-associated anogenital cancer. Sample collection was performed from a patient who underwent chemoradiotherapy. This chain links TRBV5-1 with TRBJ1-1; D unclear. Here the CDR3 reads CASSLDGPYTEAFF. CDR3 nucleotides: TGCGCCAGCAGCTTGGATGGCCCCTACACTGAAGCTTTCTTT.